One TCR beta chain is described in this entry. These data originate in a study of blood T cell repertoires in COVID-19. Study-wide background: Two negative PCRs, clearance, or symptom resolution had been documented for recovered Cohort 3 donors. Material from acute and convalescent COVID-19 was sourced from the United States, Italy and Spain.

Participants came from fewer than 25 US areas, aged roughly 18 to 95 years. As originally analysed: Amplified reference gene primers provided the basis for estimating nucleated cell counts. The assay was immunoSEQ multiplex PCR, and TCRdb's table has in-frame clones only and misses some. V and J calls plus clone size are reproduced from that table; the DNA served to infer D and trimming. This sample has some 220,000 clones, with less than 90% found just once. Trimming left V 3 bases short and J 5 bases short, with 17 bases between. This CDR3 has 16 residues. Germline CDR1 MGHRA, CDR2 YSYEKL. Sequencing was done on a sample of PBMCs or T cells enriched from blood (not recorded which). This chain joins TRBV4-1 and TRBJ2-1, with D perhaps matching TRBD2 (5 bases). This receptor was identified in a woman aged 45-59 years in a cohort exposed to, infected with or recovered from COVID-19 (not recorded which). The CDR3 DNA reads as TGCGCCAGCAGCCATCCGGCTGAGCGGAGCGACAATGAGCAGTTCTTC. This encodes CASSHPAERSDNEQFF.